A single sample is the source of the 27 T cell receptor beta chains below, sequenced in a study of a mutant IDH1 vaccine in newly diagnosed glioma. The assay was immunoSEQ multiplex PCR, and TCRdb's table has in-frame clones only and misses some. The sample has roughly 120,000 clones, around 90% seen once. The antigens of these receptors remain unknown. The time point is: week 11, during vaccination. Every vaccination contained 300 ug of the mutant IDH1 20-mer peptide and was paired with topical imiquimod. Sample: PBMCs, taken from a glioma patient whose treatment included an IDH1 peptide vaccine. These receptors were collected from a woman aged 50 to 60 with glioma.

V and J are TRBV13 and TRBJ2-5; D possibly matches TRBD1 or TRBD2 (5 bases each). Trimming stripped 5 bases from V and 4 bases from J, with 11 bases between. The CDR3 is made up of 13 amino acids. CDR1 is PRHDT, CDR2 FYEKMQ, per germline (reference sequence). CDR3 amino acids: CASSPPGTETQYF. As DNA, the CDR3 is TGTGCCAGCAGCCCTCCAGGGACAGAGACCCAGTACTTC.

The chain employs TRBV28 and TRBJ2-2; D unresolved. Per germline, CDR1 MDHEN and CDR2 SYDVKM. This CDR3 comprises 14 residues. Trimming took off 2 bases at V and 3 bases at J, with 7 bases between the two ends. CDR3: CASSLRQDTGELFF. CDR3 bases: TGTGCCAGCAGTTTACGGCAGGACACCGGGGAGCTGTTTTTT.

The chain joins TRBV9 to TRBJ1-1; 7 bases map to TRBD1. Losses at the gene ends were 3 bases for V and 3 bases for J; bases not matched to a gene: 2. The CDR3 has 13 residues. Per germline, CDR1 SGDLS and CDR2 YYNGEE. CDR3: CASSDRGHTEAFF. CDR3 coding DNA: TGTGCCAGCAGCGACAGGGGTCACACTGAAGCTTTCTTT.

The gene calls are TRBV11-3 and TRBJ2-1, with D perhaps matching TRBD2 (5 bases). This CDR3 is built from 15 residues. The germline V and J ends were trimmed by 1 base and 7 bases, with 14 bases remaining between them. From germline, CDR1 is SGHNT and CDR2 YENEEA. The CDR3 protein is CASSLASGAGNEQFF. CDR3 in DNA: TGTGCCAGCAGCTTAGCGAGCGGAGCTGGGAATGAGCAGTTCTTC.

Comments on this clone: This sample includes further DNA sequences coding for the same CDR3. The chain is built from TRBV30 and TRBJ2-5; D ambiguous. There are 13 residues in the CDR3. The ends were cut back, 0 bases at V and 1 base at J, with 6 bases in the middle. Germline V gene data show CDR1 as GTSNPN and CDR2 as SVGIG (reference sequence). CDR3 amino acids: CAWSVGFQETQYF. The CDR3 bases are TGTGCCTGGAGTGTCGGGTTCCAAGAGACCCAGTACTTC.

Here the CDR3 reads CASSLTAVFSGANVLTF. CDR3 sequence (DNA): TGTGCCAGCAGCTTAACGGCTGTTTTCTCTGGGGCCAACGTCCTGACTTTC. The chain links TRBV7-3 to TRBJ2-6; D gene ambiguous. The ends were cut back, 0 bases at V and 0 bases at J, with 9 bases in the middle. The CDR3 is made up of 17 amino acids. From germline, CDR1 is SGHTA and CDR2 FQGTGA.

V is TRBV27 and J is TRBJ1-1; a possible D gene is TRBD1 (6 bases). Trimming shortened V by 5 bases and J by 1 base, and 14 bases separated the two germline ends. This CDR3 region has 15 residues. CDR1 and CDR2 from the germline V gene are MNHEY and SMNVEV (reference sequence). The CDR3 DNA reads TGTGCCAGCAGTCCACGGACAGATTCGAACACTGAAGCTTTCTTT. Protein product: CASSPRTDSNTEAFF.

This clone has just one count. The chain combines TRBV18 with TRBJ1-2; D is uncertain. With 1 base removed from V and 2 bases from J, the gap between germline ends came to 14 bases. CDR3 length: 16 residues. Germline loops: CDR1 KGHSH, CDR2 LQKENI. The CDR3 reads CASSPRQTPRNYGYTF. In DNA, the CDR3 is TGTGCCAGCTCACCACGGCAGACACCTAGGAACTATGGCTACACCTTC.

The gene calls are TRBV5-1 and TRBJ2-7, with 8 bases matching TRBD2. The CDR3 sequence is 15 residues long. V shed 0 bases and J 5 bases; nucleotides not matched to a gene: 7. Germline CDR1 reads SGHRS; CDR2 reads YFSETQ. The CDR3 loop reads CASSLEGLAGDEQYF. The CDR3 nucleotides read TGCGCCAGCAGCTTGGAGGGTCTAGCGGGTGACGAGCAGTACTTC.

Here the CDR3 reads CASSSSPSTRQYF. The CDR3 DNA follows: TGTGCCAGCAGCTCTAGTCCCTCTACGAGGCAGTACTTC. This rearrangement joins TRBV7-3 to TRBJ2-7; D is unclear. Germline CDR1 is SGHTA and CDR2 is FQGTGA. CDR3 length equals 13 residues. The ends were cut back, 4 bases at V and 9 bases at J, with 16 bases in the middle.

The J gene is TRBJ2-7, the V gene TRBV2; 9 bases align to TRBD1. Germline loops: CDR1 SNHLY, CDR2 FYNNEI. V shed 5 bases and J 6 bases; nucleotides not matched to a gene: 5. The CDR3 runs to 13 residues. CDR3 region: CASSRDRVSEQYF. The DNA of the CDR3 is TGTGCCAGCAGTCGGGACAGGGTATCCGAGCAGTACTTC.

This clone was seen a single time. The rearrangement uses TRBV29-1 and TRBJ2-1; a possible D gene is TRBD1 (5 bases). The V gene lost 3 bases and the J gene lost 4 bases, with 13 bases spanning the gap. Germline CDR1 SQVTM, CDR2 ANQGSEA. CDR3 size: 14 residues. The CDR3, as DNA: TGCAGCGTTGAGGGGCAGGTTCCTTACAATGAGCAGTTCTTC. Protein sequence: CSVEGQVPYNEQFF.

CDR3 sequence reads: CASSLTLTGTGYKVLDYNEQFF. The CDR3 DNA follows: TGTGCCAGCAGCTTAACGCTCACCGGGACAGGGTATAAGGTACTAGACTACAATGAGCAGTTCTTC. The V gene is TRBV7-3, the J gene TRBJ2-1; TRBD1 matches at 9 bases. Germline V gene lookup returns CDR1 SGHTA and CDR2 FQGTGA. This CDR3 region has 22 residues. With V trimmed by 0 bases and J by 3 bases, 21 bases remained unmatched.

The chain uses TRBV5-1 and TRBJ2-1, with 7 bases fitting TRBD2. The V gene's germline CDR1 is SGHRS and CDR2 YFSETQ. V was pared by 0 bases and J by 6 bases, with 9 bases of the junction left unmatched. The CDR3 runs to 16 residues. The CDR3, as DNA: TGCGCCAGCAGCTTGGAGGCGGGACTACCCTCCAATGAGCAGTTCTTC. Its protein product is CASSLEAGLPSNEQFF. The whole variable domain, filled in from reference TRBV5-1 and TRBJ2-1, reads KAGVTQTPRYLIKTRGQQVTLSCSPISGHRSVSWYQQTPGQGLQFLFEYFSETQRNKGNFPGRFSGRQFSNSRSEMNVSTLELGDSALYLCASSLEAGLPSNEQFFGPGTRLTVL.

The chain is built from TRBV5-6 and TRBJ2-4; 9 bases line up with TRBD1. Germline lookup yields CDR1 SGHDT and CDR2 YYEEEE. The CDR3 contains 13 residues. V gave up 5 bases and J gave up 8 bases; unmatched junction bases: 5. The chain's CDR3 is CASSWDRAHIQYF. The DNA for the CDR3 is TGTGCCAGCAGTTGGGACAGGGCTCACATTCAGTACTTC.

The chain employs TRBV5-4 and TRBJ2-1; TRBD1 agrees at 7 bases. V lost 4 bases and J lost 2; bases outside the gene matches: 3. Germline V gene lookup returns CDR1 SGHNT and CDR2 YYREEE (reference sequence). There are 14 residues in the CDR3. The CDR3 bases are TGTGCCAGCAGCAGACAGGGAGCCTACAATGAGCAGTTCTTC. Encoded protein: CASSRQGAYNEQFF.

CDR3 region: CASSTRTSSEQYF. Written as DNA, the CDR3 is TGTGCCAGCAGCACTCGGACTAGTAGCGAGCAGTACTTC. The chain employs TRBV6-5 and TRBJ2-7; 7 nucleotides agree with TRBD2. Germline V gene sequence: CDR1 MNHEY, CDR2 SVGAGI. The junction had 8 bases not matched to a gene; V was cut back by 6 bases and J by 6 bases. The CDR3 contains 13 residues.

The rearrangement links TRBV29-1 to TRBJ2-1, with 9 bases identical to TRBD2. The CDR3 has 12 amino acids. Germline values: CDR1 SQVTM, CDR2 ANQGSEA. Trimming removed 4 bases from V and 9 bases from J; junction bases left unmatched: 4. The CDR3 nucleotides read TGCAGCGTTGTCTTAGCGGGAGTTGAGCAGTTCTTC. It specifies CSVVLAGVEQFF.

The chain combines TRBV6-5 with TRBJ2-7; D remains unclear. CDR1 and CDR2 (germline): MNHEY, SVGAGI. Trimming pared 0 bases from V and 2 bases from J, leaving 11 bases between. This CDR3 has 15 amino acids. The CDR3 DNA reads as TGTGCCAGCAGTTACTCCCCGGTGGGTCCCTACGAGCAGTACTTC. It specifies CASSYSPVGPYEQYF.

V is TRBV27 and J is TRBJ1-3; TRBD1 agrees at 7 bases. From germline, CDR1 is MNHEY and CDR2 SMNVEV (reference sequence). The CDR3 is 17 amino acids. V was clipped by 4 bases and J by 0 bases; unmatched bases: 9. CDR3 DNA sequence: TGTGCCAGCAGTTCCCTGACAGGGTTGAGCTCTGGAAACACCATATATTTT. As protein: CASSSLTGLSSGNTIYF.

J is TRBJ1-1 and V is TRBV15; tentative D call: TRBD1 (5 bases). V shed 0 bases and J shed 4 bases, with 9 bases lying between them. The CDR3 is made up of 14 amino acids. The germline CDR1 and CDR2 sequences are LNHNV and YYDKDF (reference sequence). This chain's CDR3 is CATSRDGDRTEAFF. CDR3 sequence (DNA): TGTGCCACCAGCAGAGATGGGGACCGCACTGAAGCTTTCTTT.

The rearrangement uses TRBV15 and TRBJ2-4; D not resolved. The CDR3 sequence is 13 residues long. Trimming removed 1 base at V and 5 bases at J, with 6 bases between. Germline V gene sequence: CDR1 LNHNV, CDR2 YYDKDF (reference sequence). This chain's CDR3 is CATSRGLENIQYF. DNA for the CDR3: TGTGCCACCAGCAGAGGGCTAGAAAACATTCAGTACTTC.

This CDR3 is CASSDTIDREGEQYF. CDR3 coding DNA: TGTGCCAGCAGTGATACAATTGACAGGGAAGGCGAGCAGTACTTC. The rearrangement joins TRBV6-6 to TRBJ2-7; 7 nucleotides line up with TRBD1. The CDR3 totals 15 residues. Trimming at V came to 5 bases and at J to 6 bases, leaving 13 bases not matched to a gene. Germline CDR1 is MNHNY and CDR2 is SVGAGI (reference sequence).

This clone was seen just once. J is TRBJ2-7 and V is TRBV18, with D possibly TRBD2 on 5 matching bases. The CDR3 covers 19 residues. The V and J ends lost 1 base and 0 bases respectively, with 22 bases between them. The germline gives CDR1 KGHSH, CDR2 LQKENI. In nucleotides, the CDR3 is TGTGCCAGCTCACCACAGGCCGCCCGCGGACGGAGGAGCTCCTACGAGCAGTACTTC. Residues: CASSPQAARGRRSSYEQYF.

The chain links TRBV14 to TRBJ1-1, with 9 bases identical to TRBD1. J lost 6 bases, V lost 5 bases, and 1 base had no gene match. This CDR3 has 12 residues. Looked up from germline, CDR1 is SGHDN and CDR2 is FVKESK. The CDR3 DNA sequence: TGTGCCAGCAGCGACAGGGGGGCTGAAGCTTTCTTT. Its protein product is CASSDRGAEAFF.

V gene TRBV2 combines with J gene TRBJ2-6; no clear D. V was shortened by 5 bases and J by 1 base, with 12 bases between the two germline ends. This CDR3 has 16 amino acids. Germline CDR1 and CDR2: SNHLY and FYNNEI. The CDR3 loop reads CASSRDISSGANVLTF. In nucleotides, the CDR3 is TGTGCCAGCAGTAGGGATATCTCGTCTGGGGCCAACGTCCTGACTTTC.

The CDR3 DNA is TGTGCCAGCAGCTTGGTCTGGGACACCGGGGAGCTGTTTTTT. This gives the protein CASSLVWDTGELFF. The chain employs TRBV5-6 and TRBJ2-2; D gene uncertain. Germline V gives CDR1 SGHDT, CDR2 YYEEEE. Trimming stripped 0 bases from V and 3 bases from J, with 6 bases between. The CDR3 contains 14 residues.